Below are 2 T cell receptor beta chains sequenced from a single sample in a study of T cell responses to AZD1222 COVID-19 vaccine. Some clones are missing from TCRdb's copy, which holds only in-frame ones; the method was immunoSEQ multiplex PCR. The repertoire holds about 130,000 clones, over 80% seen once, with 6.5% to 8% in the top ten. The source material was peripheral blood, sampled 28 days after the second AZD1222 dose. All receptors derive from an adult who received the AZD1222 COVID-19 vaccine.

The chain employs TRBV4-2 and TRBJ1-2; tentatively, D is TRBD1 (6 bases). The CDR3 sequence is 15 residues long. V was clipped by 0 bases and J by 5 bases, with 13 bases between them. The germline CDR1 and CDR2 sequences are LGHNA and YNFKEQ. CDR3 sequence (DNA): TGTGCCAGCAGCCAAGATGTAGGGGGAAGATATGGCTACACCTTC. Its translation is CASSQDVGGRYGYTF.

The chain has TRBV4-3 and TRBJ2-1; 7 bases agree with TRBD1. This CDR3 comprises 16 residues. The trim removed 4 bases at V and 8 bases at J, leaving 14 bases unmatched. CDR1 and CDR2 from the germline V gene are LGHNA and YSLEER. CDR3 amino acids: CASSPGGASGIHEQFF. The CDR3 nucleotides read TGCGCCAGCAGCCCAGGGGGAGCATCAGGTATCCATGAGCAGTTCTTC.